The 14 T cell receptor beta chains below all came from one sample that was sequenced in a study of identical twins. TCRdb re-analysed the 5' RACE reads in MiXCR, keeping a single row per CDR3 protein. The repertoire holds around 300,000 distinct CDR3 sequences, 6.5% to 9.5% seen once, with roughly 2% in the top ten. Separately, the same data were catalogued under a study of yellow fever vaccine responses in identical twins.

Sequences were obtained from memory (CD45RO+) T cells sorted from blood. The receptors were gathered from a young woman in good health.

This clonotype was seen only a few times. This chain connects TRBV4-2 to TRBJ2-3, with TRBD2 identical over 9 bases. Trimming took 0 bases from V and 3 from J; bases not matched to a gene: 7. Germline V lookup: CDR1 LGHNA, CDR2 YNFKEQ. There are 17 residues in the CDR3. In nucleotides, the CDR3 is TGTGCCAGCAGCCAAGATGGCGCAGCGGGGGGTACAGATACGCAGTATTTT. Protein: CASSQDGAAGGTDTQYF.

This clonotype was detected a few times. The chain carries TRBV7-9 and TRBJ2-3; tentatively, D is TRBD1 (6 bases). The length of the CDR3 is 16 residues. Germline loops: CDR1 SEHNR, CDR2 FQNEAQ (reference sequence). V was clipped by 2 bases and J by 2 bases, with 14 bases between them. The CDR3 sequence: CASSLSDRRYTDTQYF. CDR3 coding DNA: TGTGCCAGCAGCTTATCCGACAGGAGATACACAGATACGCAGTATTTT. Looking up the rest from reference TRBV7-9 and TRBJ2-3 gives the full variable domain: DTGVSQNPRHKITKRGQNVTFRCDPISEHNRLYWYRQTLGQGPEFLTYFQNEAQLEKSRLLSDRFSAERPKGSFSTLEIQRTEQGDSAMYLCASSLSDRRYTDTQYFGPGTRLTVL.

V usage is TRBV20-1 and J usage is TRBJ1-4, with D possibly TRBD1 on 5 matching bases. The ends were cut back, 6 bases at V and 7 bases at J, with 21 bases in the middle. Germline V gene sequence: CDR1 DFQATT, CDR2 SNEGSKA (reference sequence). The CDR3 extends over 15 amino acids. CDR3 residues: CSAREGRDDSEKLFF. DNA of the CDR3: TGCAGTGCCAGGGAGGGCAGGGATGATTCTGAAAAACTGTTTTTT.

This clonotype was detected ten times or more. This chain connects TRBV3-1 to TRBJ2-2, with a possible D match to TRBD1 (5 bases). V was clipped by 4 bases and J by 8 bases, with 17 bases between them. Germline-derived CDR1 and CDR2 are LGHDT and YNNKEL (reference sequence). This CDR3 has 15 amino acids. The CDR3 DNA follows: TGTGCCAGCAGCCCAGGGTCCAACATTAGGGGGGAGCTGTTTTTT. It is translated as CASSPGSNIRGELFF.

Many counts were recorded for this clonotype. The gene calls are TRBV5-1 and TRBJ2-3, with 13 bases aligning to TRBD2. Per the germline V gene, CDR1 is SGHRS and CDR2 is YFSETQ. Unmatched junction bases numbered 4, after V lost 6 bases and J lost 0 bases. The CDR3 is made up of 16 amino acids. The CDR3 reads CASNSGLAGSTDTQYF. CDR3 nucleotides: TGCGCCAGCAATTCGGGACTAGCGGGAAGCACAGATACGCAGTATTTT.

The V call is TRBV10-3, the J call TRBJ2-3; 7 bases align to TRBD2. The V and J ends lost 10 bases and 2 bases, in that order; junction bases with no gene match: 6. The germline CDR1 and CDR2 sequences are ENHRY and SYGVKD. The CDR3 has 13 residues. CDR3: CATDGGFTDTQYF. In nucleotides, the CDR3 is TGTGCCACCGACGGGGGGTTCACAGATACGCAGTATTTT.

This clonotype was seen a single time. A read error may produce the germline difference seen at one junction end. The rearrangement links TRBV18 to TRBJ2-2; 7 bases fit TRBD2. CDR1 and CDR2 from the germline V gene are KGHSH and LQKENI. CDR3 length: 15 residues. CDR3 in amino acids: CDSSPQREVTGELFF. The CDR3 coding sequence is TGTGACAGCTCACCACAACGGGAGGTTACCGGGGAGCTGTTTTTT.

This clonotype was seen a few times. The rearrangement uses TRBV7-3 and TRBJ2-7; possibly TRBD1 for D (6 bases). This CDR3 contains 14 residues. V was cut by 5 bases and J by 5 bases, with 16 bases left in between. Germline assignment: CDR1 SGHTA and CDR2 FQGTGA. The CDR3: CASSLKQGAHEQYF. The CDR3 DNA is TGTGCCAGCAGCCTAAAACAGGGTGCCCACGAGCAGTACTTC.

The chain is built from TRBV9 and TRBJ1-1; D not resolved. Germline V lookup: CDR1 SGDLS, CDR2 YYNGEE. This CDR3 region has 18 residues. The ends were cut back, 3 bases at V and 2 bases at J, with 23 bases in the middle. The CDR3 region is CASSAVPSGFGVNTEAFF. CDR3 in DNA: TGTGCCAGCAGCGCAGTTCCTAGCGGGTTTGGGGTTAACACTGAAGCTTTCTTT.

This clonotype occurred many times. The chain uses TRBV24-1 and TRBJ2-1, with D tentatively TRBD1 (5 bases). The V and J ends lost 6 bases and 6 bases respectively, with 11 bases between them. The CDR3 spans 13 residues. Germline CDR1 reads KGHDR; CDR2 reads SFDVKD. This chain's CDR3 is CATSPLQGNEQFF. As DNA, the CDR3 is TGTGCCACCAGTCCCCTCCAGGGCAATGAGCAGTTCTTC.

The sample holds many counts of this clonotype. The V and J genes are TRBV12-3 or TRBV12-4 and TRBJ1-2; a weak D match, TRBD1 (5 bases). The CDR3 covers 17 residues. Trimming pared 5 bases from V and 0 bases from J, leaving 19 bases between. CDR3 DNA sequence: TGTGCCAGCAGTCCTGGGGGGGAAAGGGTTGCTAACTATGGCTACACCTTC. Residues: CASSPGGERVANYGYTF.

This clonotype was observed at least ten times. The J gene is TRBJ2-2, the V gene TRBV2, with 12 positions matching TRBD2. Germline values: CDR1 SNHLY, CDR2 FYNNEI. CDR3 length: 20 residues. V shed 3 bases, J shed 2 bases, and the junction held 13 bases outside the gene matches. For the CDR3, the DNA is TGTGCCAGCAGTGACTACGGCTTGACTAGCGGGAGAGGCAACACCGGGGAGCTGTTTTTT. As protein: CASSDYGLTSGRGNTGELFF.

A few counts support this clonotype. CDR3 sequence (DNA): TGTGCCAGCAGCCGACAGGGCCACTCGGGTGAAAAACTGTTTTTT. It translates to CASSRQGHSGEKLFF. The chain has TRBV7-2 and TRBJ1-4; 7 positions match TRBD1. Germline lookup yields CDR1 SGHTA and CDR2 FQGNSA. Losses at the gene ends were 5 bases for V and 7 bases for J; bases not matched to a gene: 10. This CDR3 spans 15 amino acids.

The V and J genes are TRBV7-2 and TRBJ2-1, with D unclear. The ends were cut back, 2 bases at V and 10 bases at J, with 15 bases in the middle. The germline V gene encodes CDR1 SGHTA and CDR2 FQGNSA. There are 14 residues in the CDR3. The CDR3 sequence is CASSLHPSGLEQFF. In DNA form, the CDR3 reads TGTGCCAGCAGCTTACATCCTAGTGGCTTGGAGCAGTTCTTC.